These 22 T cell receptor beta chains originate from one sample sequenced in a study of blood T cell repertoires in COVID-19. The protocol was immunoSEQ multiplex PCR, while the TCRdb copy is restricted to in-frame clones and leaves out a portion. The sample consists of 65,000 to 85,000 clones, 88% of them appearing once. Sequenced sample: peripheral blood. All receptors come from a human donor in a cohort sampled during active COVID-19.

This sequence joins TRBV7-2 and TRBJ1-1, with TRBD1 identical over 9 bases. V shed 0 bases and J 5 bases; nucleotides not matched to a gene: 13. The CDR3 is 18 amino acids. Per germline, CDR1 SGHTA and CDR2 FQGNSA. CDR3 in DNA: TGTGCCAGCAGCTTAGCTCTTACAGGGGGCCGGAAGCGGACTGAAGCTTTCTTT. Translation gives CASSLALTGGRKRTEAFF.

This chain joins TRBV7-2 and TRBJ2-7, with TRBD2 as a possible D gene (7 bases). The CDR3 consists of 14 residues. Trimming took 1 base from V and 2 from J, leaving 9 bases between them. Germline CDR1 is SGHTA and CDR2 is FQGNSA. CDR3 nucleotide sequence: TGTGCCAGCAGCTTAGAGGGGGGGACCTACGAGCAGTACTTC. Encoded protein: CASSLEGGTYEQYF. The full variable domain, with the rest looked up from reference TRBV7-2 and TRBJ2-7, is GAGVSQSPSNKVTEKGKDVELRCDPISGHTALYWYRQSLGQGLEFLIYFQGNSAPDKSGLPSDRFSAERTGGSVSTLTIQRTQQEDSAVYLCASSLEGGTYEQYFGPGTRLTVT.

The gene calls are TRBV4-3 and TRBJ2-5; TRBD2 might be the D (5 bases). The V gene's germline CDR1 is LGHNA and CDR2 YSLEER. Deletions cut 1 base from V and 7 bases from J, with 13 bases between. The CDR3 runs to 14 residues. The CDR3 sequence: CASSQGRGRGTQYF. Written as DNA, the CDR3 is TGCGCCAGCAGCCAAGGACGGGGTCGAGGGACCCAGTACTTC.

The rearrangement uses TRBV2 and TRBJ2-2, with 9 nucleotides matching TRBD2. Germline assignment: CDR1 SNHLY and CDR2 FYNNEI. The J segment lost 2 bases and the V segment lost 7 bases, leaving 14 bases of the junction unmatched. This CDR3 contains 18 residues. The CDR3 sequence is CASTAALLAGVNTGELFF. The CDR3 nucleotides read TGTGCCAGCACGGCCGCCTTATTAGCGGGAGTAAACACCGGGGAGCTGTTTTTT.

The V and J genes are TRBV5-8 and TRBJ2-7, with D tentatively TRBD1 (6 bases). Trimming left V 0 bases short and J 4 bases short, with 17 bases between. This CDR3 has 16 amino acids. CDR1 is SGHTS, CDR2 YDEGEE, per germline. CDR3 sequence (DNA): TGTGCCAGCAGCTTGGGGGGGCAGGGCTCCACGTACGAGCAGTACTTC. Amino acid sequence: CASSLGGQGSTYEQYF.

This chain uses TRBV11-2 with TRBJ2-3, with 7 positions matching TRBD1. After removal of 6 bases from V and 5 bases from J, the junction contained 8 bases not matched to a gene. CDR3 length: 14 amino acids. Germline lookup yields CDR1 SGHAT and CDR2 FQNNGV. CDR3 residues: CASSFEQGKDTQYF. CDR3 nucleotides: TGTGCCAGCAGTTTCGAACAGGGGAAAGATACGCAGTATTTT.

The CDR3 loop is CASSLGTSGKDTQYF. CDR3 sequence (DNA): TGTGCCAGCAGCTTAGGGACTAGCGGGAAGGATACGCAGTATTTT. V is TRBV7-9 and J is TRBJ2-3, with 12 bases fitting TRBD2. V was pared by 1 base and J by 6 bases, with 2 bases of the junction left unmatched. The germline gives CDR1 SEHNR, CDR2 FQNEAQ (reference sequence). The CDR3 has 15 residues.

V is TRBV2 and J is TRBJ2-3; 11 bases fit TRBD1. The germline gives CDR1 SNHLY, CDR2 FYNNEI. Trimming at V came to 6 bases and at J to 4 bases, leaving 6 bases not matched to a gene. This CDR3 region has 15 residues. The CDR3, as DNA: TGTGCCAGCAGCCGGACAGGGGGCAAGGCAGATACGCAGTATTTT. It codes for CASSRTGGKADTQYF. The whole variable domain, remainder taken from reference TRBV2 and TRBJ2-3, is EPEVTQTPSHQVTQMGQEVILRCVPISNHLYFYWYRQILGQKVEFLVSFYNNEISEKSEIFDDQFSVERPDGSNFTLKIRSTKLEDSAMYFCASSRTGGKADTQYFGPGTRLTVL.

The V gene is TRBV5-1, the J gene TRBJ2-1, with TRBD1 identical over 9 bases. With 4 bases clipped from V and 8 bases from J, the junction kept 13 bases outside the gene matches. Germline V gene lookup returns CDR1 SGHRS and CDR2 YFSETQ. There are 16 residues in the CDR3. The CDR3 sequence is CASSSQQGARDHEQFF. CDR3 in DNA: TGCGCCAGCAGCAGCCAACAGGGGGCGCGGGATCATGAGCAGTTCTTC.

The chain joins TRBV5-8 to TRBJ2-3; TRBD2 matches 11 bases. This CDR3 has 17 amino acids. The V segment lost 0 bases and the J segment 5 bases; nucleotides outside the gene matches: 8. The germline V gene encodes CDR1 SGHTS and CDR2 YDEGEE. The CDR3 region is CASSLAISGRAGDTQYF. For the CDR3, the DNA is TGTGCCAGCAGCTTGGCCATTAGCGGGAGGGCTGGAGATACGCAGTATTTT. Full variable domain (rest looked up from reference TRBV5-8 and TRBJ2-3): EAGVTQSPTHLIKTRGQQATLRCSPISGHTSVYWYQQALGLGLQFLLWYDEGEERNRGNFPPRFSGRQFPNYSSELNVNALELEDSALYLCASSLAISGRAGDTQYFGPGTRLTVL.

This clone appeared once. V usage is TRBV5-1 and J usage is TRBJ2-1, with 11 bases that match TRBD1. CDR1 and CDR2 from the germline V gene are SGHRS and YFSETQ. Germline trimming cut 5 bases from V and 5 bases from J; bases unmatched to any gene: 3. This CDR3 has 14 amino acids. CDR3 bases: TGCGCCAGCAGGAGGGACAGGGGGAACAATGAGCAGTTCTTC. Its protein product is CASRRDRGNNEQFF.

This clone was counted a single time. The V and J genes are TRBV7-5 and TRBJ2-7; TRBD1, as called in the table, went unchecked against the DNA. TRBV7-5 is marked as a pseudogene. The CDR3 length is 14 residues. CDR3 protein: CARSPRGGQYEQYF. In DNA form, the CDR3 reads TGTGCCAGAAGCCCGCGAGGGGGCCAGTACGAGCAGTACTTC.

This chain joins TRBV3-1 (or the pseudogene TRBV3-2) and TRBJ2-3; TRBD2 aligns across 7 bases. V lost 8 bases, J lost 4 bases, and 9 bases stayed unmatched. Per germline, CDR1 LGHDT and CDR2 YNNKEL (reference sequence). The CDR3 totals 14 residues. CDR3 nucleotide sequence: TGTGCCAGCGCGGAGGGAGGGCCCTCAGATACGCAGTATTTT. As protein: CASAEGGPSDTQYF.

The chain recombines TRBV10-2 with TRBJ1-2; D might be TRBD1 (5 bases). CDR3 length equals 14 residues. V was pared by 2 bases and J by 4 bases, with 11 bases between. Germline lookup yields CDR1 WSHSY and CDR2 SAAADI. The chain's CDR3 is CASSEGRGGYGYTF. The DNA of the CDR3 is TGCGCCAGCAGTGAGGGCCGGGGGGGCTATGGCTACACCTTC.

The chain couples TRBV7-6 to TRBJ2-7; 9 bases map to TRBD1. The CDR3 has 15 residues. The V gene end was trimmed by 4 bases and the J gene end by 3 bases; junction bases not matched to a gene: 7. Germline CDR1 SGHVS, CDR2 FNYEAQ. CDR3 DNA: TGTGCCAGCAGCTACCGGGACAGGGAGAACTACGAGCAGTACTTC. Its protein is CASSYRDRENYEQYF.

The chain joins TRBV19 to TRBJ2-1, with a tentative D call TRBD2 (6 bases). The CDR3 consists of 13 residues. V lost 3 bases, J lost 6 bases, and 9 bases lay in between. The germline CDR1 and CDR2 sequences are LNHDA and SQIVND (reference sequence). The CDR3 DNA follows: TGTGCCAGTAGTATGTCGGGACTCAATGAGCAGTTCTTC. Its translation: CASSMSGLNEQFF. Full variable domain (remainder filled in from reference TRBV19 and TRBJ2-1): DGGITQSPKYLFRKEGQNVTLSCEQNLNHDAMYWYRQDPGQGLRLIYYSQIVNDFQKGDIAEGYSVSREKKESFPLTVTSAQKNPTAFYLCASSMSGLNEQFFGPGTRLTVL.

The J gene is TRBJ2-1, the V gene TRBV10-3; 12 nucleotides match TRBD2. The trim removed 4 bases at V and 6 bases at J, leaving 1 base unmatched. Per the germline V gene, CDR1 is ENHRY and CDR2 is SYGVKD. The CDR3 spans 14 residues. CDR3 coding DNA: TGTGCCATCAGTGCGACTAGCGGGAGCAATGAGCAGTTCTTC. Its translation: CAISATSGSNEQFF.

DNA for the CDR3: TGTGCCAGTAGTGTCACAGGGGTGGGGGCCGGGGAGCTGTTTTTT. This gives the protein CASSVTGVGAGELFF. J is TRBJ2-2 and V is TRBV19; 7 bases map to TRBD1. The CDR3 contains 15 residues. Trimming at V came to 5 bases and at J to 6 bases, leaving 9 bases not matched to a gene. Germline CDR1 reads LNHDA; CDR2 reads SQIVND (reference sequence).

The gene calls are TRBV5-6 and TRBJ2-7, with D possibly TRBD2 on 6 matching bases. Per the germline V gene, CDR1 is SGHDT and CDR2 is YYEEEE. Trimming left V 0 bases short and J 3 bases short, with 16 bases between. The CDR3 loop spans 16 amino acids. The CDR3 DNA is TGTGCCAGCAGCTTGGACCGGAGGGCCGGCTACTACGAGCAGTACTTC. Amino acids: CASSLDRRAGYYEQYF.

V gene TRBV20-1 combines with J gene TRBJ2-3; D gene unclear. There are 11 residues in the CDR3. The V gene lost 2 bases and the J gene lost 3 bases, with 3 bases spanning the gap. Germline V gene lookup returns CDR1 DFQATT and CDR2 SNEGSKA (reference sequence). The CDR3 sequence is CSARSTDTQYF. In DNA form, the CDR3 reads TGCAGTGCTAGATCGACAGATACGCAGTATTTT.

The V and J genes are TRBV10-1 and TRBJ2-1, with TRBD2 identical over 12 bases. CDR1 is WNHNN and CDR2 is SYGVQD in the germline V gene (reference sequence). CDR3 size: 15 residues. The V gene end was trimmed by 6 bases and the J gene end by 5 bases; junction bases not matched to a gene: 5. CDR3 in amino acids: CASSYTSGGHNEQFF. In nucleotides, the CDR3 is TGCGCCAGCAGCTACACTAGCGGGGGGCACAATGAGCAGTTCTTC.

The gene calls are TRBV18 and TRBJ2-5; unclear D gene. Germline V CDR1 and CDR2: KGHSH, LQKENI. V gave up 3 bases and J gave up 3 bases, with 8 bases separating them. The CDR3 is made up of 13 amino acids. This chain's CDR3 is CASSPQVEETQYF. The CDR3, as DNA: TGTGCCAGCTCACCTCAGGTCGAAGAGACCCAGTACTTC.